This record looks at one T cell receptor (beta chain) sequence and its context. Its matching antigen is unknown. This record comes from a study of T cell responses to AZD1222 COVID-19 vaccine. The method was immunoSEQ multiplex PCR; TCRdb's version includes in-frame clones alone and lacks a portion of them. Seen here are approximately 120,000 clones, 84% observed once, and the top ten hold about 27%. The CDR3 runs to 10 residues. CDR1 is SGHVS and CDR2 is FQNEAQ in the germline V gene. Findings and caveats of the study: Repertoires were obtained only post-peak T cell response.

Here the sequenced sample was peripheral blood, taken 28 days after the second AZD1222 dose. V usage is TRBV7-8 and J usage is TRBJ2-5; maybe TRBD2 (6 bases). The receptor's source is an adult who received the AZD1222 COVID-19 vaccine. DNA of the CDR3: TGTGTGGGGGGCCAAGAGACCCAGTACTTC. Its protein product is CVGGQETQYF.